Detailed here is one T cell receptor (beta chain). Through negative isolation, CD4+ and CD8+ T cells were obtained, while TEMRA cells were enriched using FACS. The sample is drawn from a study of CD8 T cells in Susac syndrome. Background on the study: Sequenced Susac syndrome patients included five or six with clinically active disease and 8 or 9 in remission. Each patient with Susac syndrome, at the time of blood draw, was therapy-naive, on corticosteroids, or on intravenous immunoglobulin alone.

V lost 5 bases, J lost 7 bases, and 22 bases lay in between. CDR3 length: 15 residues. From germline, CDR1 is SQVTM and CDR2 ANQGSEA. RNA was extracted with the RNeasy kit, and a quantity of roughly 0.5 to 1 ug was reverse transcribed using random hexamers. Multiplex immunoSEQ PCR targeted 54 Vbeta and 13 Jbeta TCR beta segments. MiXCR was run by TCRdb on the immunoSEQ multiplex PCR reads, yielding one entry per CDR3 protein. The sample carries about 240,000 distinct CDR3 sequences, roughly 95% recorded once. The sample consisted of CD4+ T cells from PBMCs. This sequence originates from a human donor with Susac syndrome. The V gene is TRBV29-1, the J gene TRBJ2-3, with D perhaps assigned TRBD1 or TRBD2 (6 bases each). The CDR3 loop reads CSVPLGYGGGNTQYF. The CDR3 coding sequence is TGCAGCGTTCCTCTGGGGTACGGAGGGGGGAATACGCAGTATTTT.